The next 26 T cell receptor beta chains were all read from a single sample in a study of vaccination and CD4 T cells after COVID-19. These TCRs are of unknown antigen specificity. Treatment here: approximately 9-day PBMC culture with coronavirus spike peptide pools or control peptides (ViraFEST assay). Cultured CD4+ T cells had their DNA profiled by the Oncomine TCR Beta short-read assay. MiXCR, run by TCRdb on the PCR reads, gives a single entry per CDR3 protein. Seen here are around 20,000 distinct CDR3 sequences, approximately 50% observed once, and the top ten hold over 7%. This specimen consisted of CD4+ T cells from blood, cultured in vitro, obtained before SARS-CoV-2 vaccination. The receptor source for this set is a human donor who had recovered from COVID-19.

This clonotype was recorded a few times. The rearrangement uses TRBV6-1 and TRBJ1-2; weak D call: TRBD1 (5 bases). The V gene's germline CDR1 is MNHNS and CDR2 SASEGT. This CDR3 contains 19 residues. Trimming cost V 0 bases and J 5 bases, with 25 bases left between them. CDR3 amino acids: CASSEAKGRGAGRIYGYTF. Written as DNA, the CDR3 is TGTGCCAGCAGTGAAGCTAAGGGGCGAGGGGCAGGGAGGATTTATGGCTACACCTTC.

The chain carries TRBV7-8 and TRBJ1-6; TRBD1 is a possible D gene (6 bases). Between the trimmed V and J ends, which lost 2 bases and 5 bases, there was a span of 19 bases. This CDR3 comprises 18 residues. From germline, CDR1 is SGHVS and CDR2 FQNEAQ. CDR3 sequence: CASSLLSGAQSNNSPLHF. The DNA of the CDR3 is TGTGCCAGCAGCTTATTGTCAGGGGCCCAATCCAATAATTCACCCCTCCACTTT.

The table lists this clonotype with a few counts. The chain recombines TRBV19 with TRBJ2-4, with 9 bases fitting TRBD1. There are 13 residues in the CDR3. Germline-derived CDR1 and CDR2 are LNHDA and SQIVND (reference sequence). After removal of 4 bases from V and 9 bases from J, the junction contained 4 bases not matched to a gene. CDR3 bases: TGTGCCAGTAGTAGGGACAGGGAGAGCATTCAGTACTTC. It is translated as CASSRDRESIQYF. The entire variable domain, with the rest obtained from reference TRBV19 and TRBJ2-4, is as follows: DGGITQSPKYLFRKEGQNVTLSCEQNLNHDAMYWYRQDPGQGLRLIYYSQIVNDFQKGDIAEGYSVSREKKESFPLTVTSAQKNPTAFYLCASSRDRESIQYFGAGTRLSVL.

A few counts support this clonotype. CDR3 sequence: CASSPGRSQETQYF. The DNA for the CDR3 is TGTGCCAGCAGCCCTGGACGTTCCCAAGAGACCCAGTACTTC. This sequence joins TRBV7-2 and TRBJ2-5; no firm D call. Trimming left V 5 bases short and J 1 base short, with 11 bases between. The CDR3 is made up of 14 amino acids. Germline lookup yields CDR1 SGHTA and CDR2 FQGNSA.

This rearrangement joins TRBV4-1 to TRBJ2-2; unclear D gene. CDR3 size: 16 residues. The germline V and J ends were trimmed by 1 base and 7 bases, with 16 bases remaining between them. Germline-derived CDR1 and CDR2 are MGHRA and YSYEKL. Here the CDR3 reads CASSQVDIVQFGELFF. CDR3 sequence (DNA): TGCGCCAGCAGCCAAGTTGATATCGTTCAGTTCGGGGAGCTGTTTTTT.

The V call is TRBV6-5, the J call TRBJ1-1; no clear D. Germline V lookup: CDR1 MNHEY, CDR2 SVGAGI. Trimming shortened V by 3 bases and J by 6 bases, and 8 bases separated the two germline ends. The CDR3 covers 12 residues. CDR3 in DNA: TGTGCCAGCAGTTATTACGGGTCTGAAGCTTTCTTT. It translates to CASSYYGSEAFF.

This clonotype was counted only a few times. This chain uses TRBV27 with TRBJ2-1; 10 bases match TRBD2. Germline CDR1 and CDR2: MNHEY and SMNVEV (reference sequence). The CDR3 is made up of 15 amino acids. J gave up 6 bases and V 6 bases, and 8 bases lay outside the gene matches. CDR3 in amino acids: CASSLLAGEGNEQFF. CDR3 nucleotides: TGTGCCAGCAGCCTTCTAGCGGGAGAAGGCAATGAGCAGTTCTTC.

V gene TRBV15 combines with J gene TRBJ1-1, with D possibly TRBD1 on 5 matching bases. Trimming removed 8 bases from V and 0 bases from J, with 19 bases in between. The germline V gene has CDR1 LNHNV and CDR2 YYDKDF (reference sequence). The CDR3 runs to 16 residues. The DNA for the CDR3 is TGTGCCACCCTAAGCGGGCAGGGAGTAGTGAACACTGAAGCTTTCTTT. Its translation is CATLSGQGVVNTEAFF.

This chain connects TRBV20-1 to TRBJ2-5; unclear D gene. Germline assignment: CDR1 DFQATT and CDR2 SNEGSKA (reference sequence). V was cut by 6 bases and J by 5 bases, with 16 bases left in between. The CDR3 totals 13 residues. This chain's CDR3 is CSAPQRPLETQYF. The CDR3 DNA follows: TGCAGTGCCCCCCAGCGTCCGTTGGAGACCCAGTACTTC.

V usage is TRBV6-1 and J usage is TRBJ1-2; possibly TRBD1 for D (5 bases). The CDR3 spans 14 residues. CDR1 and CDR2 (germline): MNHNS, SASEGT. Trimming took 1 base from V and 7 from J, leaving 13 bases between them. The CDR3 protein is CASSEVQGGCGYTF. The CDR3 coding sequence is TGTGCCAGCAGTGAAGTGCAGGGAGGTTGTGGCTACACCTTC.

The chain combines TRBV20-1 with TRBJ2-6; 7 bases map to TRBD1. This CDR3 contains 13 residues. Germline V gives CDR1 DFQATT, CDR2 SNEGSKA (reference sequence). V was pared by 6 bases and J by 2 bases, with 1 base of the junction left unmatched. The chain's CDR3 is CSATGTGANVLTF. CDR3 nucleotide sequence: TGCAGTGCGACAGGGACTGGGGCCAACGTCCTGACTTTC.

CDR3 in amino acids: CSARDVRELLGQRNGYTF. CDR3 nucleotide sequence: TGCAGTGCTAGAGATGTCAGGGAGCTTTTGGGGCAGAGAAATGGCTACACCTTC. This chain connects TRBV20-1 to TRBJ1-2; tentatively, D is TRBD1 (5 bases). The V end lost 0 bases, the J end lost 6 bases, and 26 bases lay between the germline ends. The CDR3 loop spans 18 amino acids. Per the germline V gene, CDR1 is DFQATT and CDR2 is SNEGSKA (reference sequence).

The chain combines TRBV30 with TRBJ1-5; D gene uncertain. The CDR3 length is 13 residues. Germline-derived CDR1 and CDR2 are GTSNPN and SVGIG (reference sequence). V lost 3 bases to trimming and J lost 0 bases, with 6 bases between them. The CDR3 is CAWRADSNQPQHF. CDR3 in DNA: TGTGCCTGGAGGGCTGATAGCAATCAGCCCCAGCATTTT. The variable domain in full, completed from reference TRBV30 and TRBJ1-5, reads SQTIHQWPATLVQPVGSPLSLECTVEGTSNPNLYWYRQAAGRGLQLLFYSVGIGQISSEVPQNLSASRPQDRQFILSSKKLLLSDSGFYLCAWRADSNQPQHFGDGTRLSIL.

This clonotype was observed a single time. The V gene is TRBV5-5, the J gene TRBJ2-5, with 9 bases matching TRBD2. Losses at the gene ends were 5 bases for V and 3 bases for J; bases not matched to a gene: 5. Germline CDR1 and CDR2: SGHKS and YYEKEE (reference sequence). There are 14 residues in the CDR3. The CDR3 DNA follows: TGTGCCAGCAGGGCTAGCGGGACCAAAGAGACCCAGTACTTC. This encodes CASRASGTKETQYF.

In its sample, this clonotype is medium-sized. CDR3: CASSQEAGVGYNEQFF. The CDR3 DNA reads TGTGCCAGCAGCCAAGAGGCGGGAGTGGGTTACAATGAGCAGTTCTTC. V gene TRBV4-2 combines with J gene TRBJ2-1, with 7 bases fitting TRBD2. The germline CDR1 and CDR2 sequences are LGHNA and YNFKEQ. The CDR3 has 16 amino acids. Losses at the gene ends were 0 bases for V and 4 bases for J; bases not matched to a gene: 6.

This clonotype was detected a few times. The CDR3 spells CASSPKGQGSRNSPLHF. The CDR3 DNA is TGTGCCAGCTCACCAAAGGGACAGGGATCCAGGAATTCACCCCTCCACTTT. The chain combines TRBV18 with TRBJ1-6; 9 nucleotides match TRBD1. The CDR3 is made up of 17 amino acids. V was clipped by 2 bases and J by 7 bases; unmatched bases: 9. Germline-derived CDR1 and CDR2 are KGHSH and LQKENI.

This clonotype was seen more than once but under ten times. The gene calls are TRBV7-3 and TRBJ2-5, with D perhaps TRBD2 (5 bases). Trimming removed 1 base from V and 5 bases from J, with 14 bases in between. The germline gives CDR1 SGHTA, CDR2 FQGTGA. This CDR3 comprises 15 residues. The CDR3 nucleotides read TGTGCCAGCAGCTTAATGGCGGGTGGGATGGAGACCCAGTACTTC. Translation: CASSLMAGGMETQYF.

In DNA form, the CDR3 reads TGCGCCAGCAGCCAAAGAAGGATAGATACGCAGTATTTT. It codes for CASSQRRIDTQYF. The V call is TRBV4-3, the J call TRBJ2-3; D uncertain. Germline V gene data show CDR1 as LGHNA and CDR2 as YSLEER. The CDR3 has 13 amino acids. The V and J ends lost 2 bases and 5 bases respectively, with 8 bases between them.

The rearrangement links TRBV7-2 to TRBJ1-4; tentatively, D is TRBD1 (5 bases). Looked up from germline, CDR1 is SGHTA and CDR2 is FQGNSA. The CDR3 extends over 14 amino acids. V was trimmed by 3 bases and J by 8 bases, leaving 13 bases between them. The CDR3, as DNA: TGTGCCAGCAGCTTGAGGGGCGCAGCCGAAAAACTGTTTTTT. Protein product: CASSLRGAAEKLFF.

The gene calls are TRBV7-3 and TRBJ2-2; 7 nucleotides match TRBD1. V lost 5 bases, J lost 4 bases, and 7 bases stayed unmatched. Germline V gene sequence: CDR1 SGHTA, CDR2 FQGTGA. The length of the CDR3 is 15 residues. CDR3 in DNA: TGTGCCAGCAGCCCACAGGGGACGAGCACCGGGGAGCTGTTTTTT. Protein product: CASSPQGTSTGELFF.

This chain uses TRBV4-3 with TRBJ1-6; D uncertain. The V end was cut by 2 bases, the J end by 5 bases, with 7 bases between. The CDR3 spans 14 residues. Germline V lookup: CDR1 LGHNA, CDR2 YSLEER. CDR3 coding DNA: TGCGCCAGCAGCCAAATCCGGAATAATTCACCCCTCCACTTT. Encoded protein: CASSQIRNNSPLHF.

The chain has TRBV2 and TRBJ1-1; tentative D call: TRBD1 (5 bases). This CDR3 has 12 amino acids. Between the trimmed V and J ends, which lost 2 bases and 10 bases, there was a span of 11 bases. Germline V gives CDR1 SNHLY, CDR2 FYNNEI. The CDR3 sequence is CASSEMSGVAFF. The CDR3 DNA reads TGTGCCAGCAGTGAAATGTCGGGGGTAGCTTTCTTT.

The CDR3 DNA sequence: TGTGCCAGCAGCTTACAAAGAAGACCGTTTATGGTAGAGGAGACCCAGTACTTC. It is translated as CASSLQRRPFMVEETQYF. The chain uses TRBV7-9 and TRBJ2-5; D ambiguous. The CDR3 sequence is 18 residues long. With 2 bases removed from V and 5 bases from J, the gap between germline ends came to 24 bases. CDR1 and CDR2 (germline): SEHNR, FQNEAQ (reference sequence). Full variable domain (missing parts from reference TRBV7-9 and TRBJ2-5): DTGVSQNPRHKITKRGQNVTFRCDPISEHNRLYWYRQTLGQGPEFLTYFQNEAQLEKSRLLSDRFSAERPKGSFSTLEIQRTEQGDSAMYLCASSLQRRPFMVEETQYFGPGTRLLVL.

There are a few counts of this clonotype. The chain has TRBV15 and TRBJ1-6, with a weak D call TRBD1 (5 bases). V lost 3 bases to trimming and J lost 4 bases, with 13 bases between them. The germline V gene has CDR1 LNHNV and CDR2 YYDKDF (reference sequence). The CDR3 has 16 amino acids. For the CDR3, the DNA is TGTGCCACCAGCAGGACCGCGGGACGGTATAATTCACCCCTCCACTTT. It specifies CATSRTAGRYNSPLHF.

This chain joins TRBV2 and TRBJ1-1; TRBD1 matches 9 bases. The junction had 4 bases not matched to a gene; V was cut back by 4 bases and J by 7 bases. The CDR3 is 13 amino acids. Germline lookup yields CDR1 SNHLY and CDR2 FYNNEI. This CDR3 is CASSATGGDEAFF. The CDR3 DNA sequence: TGTGCCAGCAGTGCTACAGGGGGCGATGAAGCTTTCTTT.

Here the CDR3 DNA reads TGTGCCAGCAGTTACTCCGACAGCTCCTACGAGCAGTACTTC. This gives the protein CASSYSDSSYEQYF. The chain has TRBV6-5 and TRBJ2-7; tentative D call: TRBD1 (5 bases). Germline V CDR1 and CDR2: MNHEY, SVGAGI. This CDR3 has 14 residues. Trimming pared 0 bases from V and 0 bases from J, leaving 6 bases between.